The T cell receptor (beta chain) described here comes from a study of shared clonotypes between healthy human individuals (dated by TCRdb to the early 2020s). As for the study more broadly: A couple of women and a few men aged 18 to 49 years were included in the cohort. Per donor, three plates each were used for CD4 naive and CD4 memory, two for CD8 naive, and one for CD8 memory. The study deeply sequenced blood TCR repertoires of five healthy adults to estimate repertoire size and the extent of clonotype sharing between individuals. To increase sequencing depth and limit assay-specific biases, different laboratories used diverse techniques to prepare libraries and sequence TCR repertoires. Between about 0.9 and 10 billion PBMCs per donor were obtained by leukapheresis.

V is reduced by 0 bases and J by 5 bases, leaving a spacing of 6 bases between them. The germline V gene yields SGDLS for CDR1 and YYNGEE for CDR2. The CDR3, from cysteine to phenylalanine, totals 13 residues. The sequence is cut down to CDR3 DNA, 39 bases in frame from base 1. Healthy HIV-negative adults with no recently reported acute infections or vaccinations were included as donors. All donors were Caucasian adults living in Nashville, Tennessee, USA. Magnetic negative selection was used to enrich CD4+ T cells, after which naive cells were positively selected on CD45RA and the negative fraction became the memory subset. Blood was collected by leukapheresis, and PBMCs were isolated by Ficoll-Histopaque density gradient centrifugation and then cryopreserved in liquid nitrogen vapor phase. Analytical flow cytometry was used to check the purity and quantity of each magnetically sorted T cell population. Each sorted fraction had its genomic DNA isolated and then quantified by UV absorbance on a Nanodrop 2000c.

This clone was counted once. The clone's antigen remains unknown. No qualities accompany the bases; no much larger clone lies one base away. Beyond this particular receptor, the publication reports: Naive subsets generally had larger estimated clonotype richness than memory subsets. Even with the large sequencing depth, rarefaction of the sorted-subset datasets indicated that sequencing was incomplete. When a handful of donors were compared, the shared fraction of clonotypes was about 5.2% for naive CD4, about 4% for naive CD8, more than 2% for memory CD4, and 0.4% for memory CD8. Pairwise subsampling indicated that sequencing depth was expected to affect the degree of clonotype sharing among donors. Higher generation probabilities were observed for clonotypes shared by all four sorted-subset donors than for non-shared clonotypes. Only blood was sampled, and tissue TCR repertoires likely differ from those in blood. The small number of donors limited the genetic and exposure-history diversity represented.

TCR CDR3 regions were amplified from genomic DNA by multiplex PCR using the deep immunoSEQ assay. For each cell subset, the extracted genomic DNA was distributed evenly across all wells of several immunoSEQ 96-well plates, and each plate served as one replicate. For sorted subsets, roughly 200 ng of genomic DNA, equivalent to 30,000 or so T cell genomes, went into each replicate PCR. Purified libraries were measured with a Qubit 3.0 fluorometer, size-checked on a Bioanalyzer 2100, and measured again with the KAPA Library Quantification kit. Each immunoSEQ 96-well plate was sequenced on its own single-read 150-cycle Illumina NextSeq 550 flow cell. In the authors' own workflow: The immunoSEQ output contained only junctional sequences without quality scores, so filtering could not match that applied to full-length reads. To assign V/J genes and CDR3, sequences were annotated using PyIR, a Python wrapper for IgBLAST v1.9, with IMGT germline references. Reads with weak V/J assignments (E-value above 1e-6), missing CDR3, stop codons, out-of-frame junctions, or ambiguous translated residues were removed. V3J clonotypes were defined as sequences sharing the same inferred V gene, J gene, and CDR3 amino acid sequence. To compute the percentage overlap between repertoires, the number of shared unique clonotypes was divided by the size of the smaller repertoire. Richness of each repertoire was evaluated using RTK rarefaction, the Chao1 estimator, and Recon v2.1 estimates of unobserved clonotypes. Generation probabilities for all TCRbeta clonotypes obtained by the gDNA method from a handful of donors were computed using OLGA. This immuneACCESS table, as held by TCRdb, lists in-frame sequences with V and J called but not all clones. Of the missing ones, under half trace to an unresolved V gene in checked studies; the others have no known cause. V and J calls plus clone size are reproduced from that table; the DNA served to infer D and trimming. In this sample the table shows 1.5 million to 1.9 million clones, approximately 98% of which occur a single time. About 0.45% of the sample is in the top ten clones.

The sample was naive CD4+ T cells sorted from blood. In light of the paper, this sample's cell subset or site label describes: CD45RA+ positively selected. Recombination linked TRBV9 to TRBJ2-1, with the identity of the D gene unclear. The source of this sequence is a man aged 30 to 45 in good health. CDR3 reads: CASSVDPHNEQFF. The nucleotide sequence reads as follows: TGTGCCAGCAGCGTAGATCCCCACAATGAGCAGTTCTTC.